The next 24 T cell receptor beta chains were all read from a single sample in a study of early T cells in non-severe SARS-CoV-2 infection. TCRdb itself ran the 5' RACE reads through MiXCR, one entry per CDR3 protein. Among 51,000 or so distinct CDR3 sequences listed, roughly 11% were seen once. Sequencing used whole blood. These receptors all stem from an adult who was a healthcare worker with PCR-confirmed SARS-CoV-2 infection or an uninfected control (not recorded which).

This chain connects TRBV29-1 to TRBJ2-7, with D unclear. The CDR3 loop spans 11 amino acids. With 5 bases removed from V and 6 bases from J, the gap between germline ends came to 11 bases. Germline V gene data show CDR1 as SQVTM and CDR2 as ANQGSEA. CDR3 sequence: CSVLYVGEQYF. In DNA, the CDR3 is TGCAGCGTTCTATATGTCGGCGAGCAGTACTTC.

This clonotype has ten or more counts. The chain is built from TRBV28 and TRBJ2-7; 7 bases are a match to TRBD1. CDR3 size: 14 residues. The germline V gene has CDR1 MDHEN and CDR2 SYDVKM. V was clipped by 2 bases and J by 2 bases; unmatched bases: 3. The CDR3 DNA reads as TGTGCCAGCAGTTTACCGGGACAGCCCTACGAGCAGTACTTC. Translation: CASSLPGQPYEQYF.

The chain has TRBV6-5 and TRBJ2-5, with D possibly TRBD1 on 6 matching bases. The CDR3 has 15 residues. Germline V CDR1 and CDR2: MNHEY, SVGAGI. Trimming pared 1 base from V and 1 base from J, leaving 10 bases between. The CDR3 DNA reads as TGTGCCAGCAGTTACTTTCGGACAGCCCAAGAGACCCAGTACTTC. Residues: CASSYFRTAQETQYF.

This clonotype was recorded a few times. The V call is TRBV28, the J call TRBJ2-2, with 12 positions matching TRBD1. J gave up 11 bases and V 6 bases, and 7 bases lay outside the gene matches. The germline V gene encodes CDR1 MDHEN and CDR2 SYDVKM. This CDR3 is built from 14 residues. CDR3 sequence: CASRGQGAIVELFF. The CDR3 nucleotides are TGTGCCAGCAGGGGACAGGGGGCCATAGTCGAGCTGTTTTTT.

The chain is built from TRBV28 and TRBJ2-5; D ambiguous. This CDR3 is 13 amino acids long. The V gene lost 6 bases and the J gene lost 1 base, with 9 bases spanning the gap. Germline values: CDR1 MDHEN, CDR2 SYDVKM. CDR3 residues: CASRGYSQETQYF. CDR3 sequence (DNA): TGTGCCAGCAGGGGATACAGCCAAGAGACCCAGTACTTC. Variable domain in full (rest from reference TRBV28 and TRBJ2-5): DVKVTQSSRYLVKRTGEKVFLECVQDMDHENMFWYRQDPGLGLRLIYFSYDVKMKEKGDIPEGYSVSREKKERFSLILESASTNQTSMYLCASRGYSQETQYFGPGTRLLVL.

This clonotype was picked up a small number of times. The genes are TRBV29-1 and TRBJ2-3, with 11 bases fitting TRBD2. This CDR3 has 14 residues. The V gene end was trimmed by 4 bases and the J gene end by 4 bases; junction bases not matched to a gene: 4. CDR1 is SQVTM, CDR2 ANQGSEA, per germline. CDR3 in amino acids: CSVVGGLAADTQYF. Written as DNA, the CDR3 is TGCAGCGTTGTCGGGGGACTAGCGGCAGATACGCAGTATTTT.

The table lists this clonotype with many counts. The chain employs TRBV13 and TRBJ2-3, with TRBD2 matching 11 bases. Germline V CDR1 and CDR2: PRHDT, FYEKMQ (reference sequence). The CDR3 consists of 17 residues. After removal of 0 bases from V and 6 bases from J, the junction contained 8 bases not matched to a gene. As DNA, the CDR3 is TGTGCCAGCAGCTTAGGCACTAGCGGGGGTCGATTGGATACGCAGTATTTT. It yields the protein CASSLGTSGGRLDTQYF. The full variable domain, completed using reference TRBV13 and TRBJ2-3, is AAGVIQSPRHLIKEKRETATLKCYPIPRHDTVYWYQQGPGQDPQFLISFYEKMQSDKGSIPDRFSAQQFSDYHSELNMSSLELGDSALYFCASSLGTSGGRLDTQYFGPGTRLTVL.

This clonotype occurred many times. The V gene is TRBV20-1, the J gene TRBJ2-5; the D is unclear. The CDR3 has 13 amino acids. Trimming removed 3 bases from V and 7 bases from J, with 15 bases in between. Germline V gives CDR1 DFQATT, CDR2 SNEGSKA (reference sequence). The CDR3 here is CSASVRPKGTQYF. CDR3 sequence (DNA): TGCAGTGCTAGTGTGCGGCCTAAAGGGACCCAGTACTTC.

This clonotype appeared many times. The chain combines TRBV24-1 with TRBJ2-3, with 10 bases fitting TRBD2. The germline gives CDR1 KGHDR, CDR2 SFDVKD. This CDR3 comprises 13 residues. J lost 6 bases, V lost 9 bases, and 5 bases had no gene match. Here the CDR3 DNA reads TGTGCCACCGAGCGGGAGGGTTCCGATACGCAGTATTTT. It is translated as CATEREGSDTQYF.

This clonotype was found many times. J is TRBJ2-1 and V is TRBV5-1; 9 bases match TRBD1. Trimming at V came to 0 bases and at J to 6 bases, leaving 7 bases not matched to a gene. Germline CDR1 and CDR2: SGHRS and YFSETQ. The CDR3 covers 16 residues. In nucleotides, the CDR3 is TGCGCCAGCAGCTTGGAGGGGACAGGGTTACGCAATGAGCAGTTCTTC. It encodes CASSLEGTGLRNEQFF. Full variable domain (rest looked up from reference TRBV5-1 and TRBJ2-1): KAGVTQTPRYLIKTRGQQVTLSCSPISGHRSVSWYQQTPGQGLQFLFEYFSETQRNKGNFPGRFSGRQFSNSRSEMNVSTLELGDSALYLCASSLEGTGLRNEQFFGPGTRLTVL.

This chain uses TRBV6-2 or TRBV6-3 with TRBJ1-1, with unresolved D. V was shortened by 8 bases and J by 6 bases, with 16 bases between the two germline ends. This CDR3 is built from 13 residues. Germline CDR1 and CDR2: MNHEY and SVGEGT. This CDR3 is CASSSRRFSEAFF. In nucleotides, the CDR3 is TGTGCCAGCTCCTCTAGGCGTTTTTCTGAAGCTTTCTTT.

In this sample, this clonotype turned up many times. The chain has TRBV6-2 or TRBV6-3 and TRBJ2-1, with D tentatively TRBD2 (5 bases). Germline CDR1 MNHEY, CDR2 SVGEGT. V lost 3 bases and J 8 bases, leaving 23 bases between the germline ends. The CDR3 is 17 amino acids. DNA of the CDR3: TGTGCCAGCAGTTATTCGGAGGACCCCTCGAGGCGGCATGAGCAGTTCTTC. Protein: CASSYSEDPSRRHEQFF.

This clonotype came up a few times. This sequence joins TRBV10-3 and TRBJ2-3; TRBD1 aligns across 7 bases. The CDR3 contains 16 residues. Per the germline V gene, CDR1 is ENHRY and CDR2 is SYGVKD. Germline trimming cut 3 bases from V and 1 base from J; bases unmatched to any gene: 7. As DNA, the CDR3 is TGTGCCATCAGTGAAACCACAGGGGACCGCACAGATACGCAGTATTTT. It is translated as CAISETTGDRTDTQYF.

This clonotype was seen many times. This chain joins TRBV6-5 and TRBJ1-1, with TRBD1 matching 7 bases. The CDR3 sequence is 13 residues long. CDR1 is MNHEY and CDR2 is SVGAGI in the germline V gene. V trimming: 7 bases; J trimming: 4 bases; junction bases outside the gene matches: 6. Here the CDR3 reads CASNTGAATEAFF. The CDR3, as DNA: TGTGCCAGCAATACAGGGGCGGCCACTGAAGCTTTCTTT.

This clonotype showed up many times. The CDR3 region is CAITEGRETYEQYF. In DNA form, the CDR3 reads TGTGCCATCACCGAAGGGCGGGAAACCTACGAGCAGTACTTC. The chain links TRBV10-3 to TRBJ2-7, with D tentatively TRBD2 (6 bases). The CDR3 covers 14 residues. Trimming left V 7 bases short and J 2 bases short, with 15 bases between. Looked up from germline, CDR1 is ENHRY and CDR2 is SYGVKD.

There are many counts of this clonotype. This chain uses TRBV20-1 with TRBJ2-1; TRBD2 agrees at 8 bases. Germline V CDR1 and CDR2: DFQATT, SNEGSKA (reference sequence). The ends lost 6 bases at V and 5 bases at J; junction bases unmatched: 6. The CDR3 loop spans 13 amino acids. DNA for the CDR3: TGCAGTGCGTGGACTAGCAAAGACAATGAGCAGTTCTTC. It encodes CSAWTSKDNEQFF.

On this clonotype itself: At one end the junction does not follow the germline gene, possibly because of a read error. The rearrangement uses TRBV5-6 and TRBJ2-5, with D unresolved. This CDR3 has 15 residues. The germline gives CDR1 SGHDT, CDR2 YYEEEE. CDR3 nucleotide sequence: TGTGCCAGCAGCTTGGAGGAAACCCTTCAAGAGACCCCGTACTTC. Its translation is CASSLEETLQETPYF.

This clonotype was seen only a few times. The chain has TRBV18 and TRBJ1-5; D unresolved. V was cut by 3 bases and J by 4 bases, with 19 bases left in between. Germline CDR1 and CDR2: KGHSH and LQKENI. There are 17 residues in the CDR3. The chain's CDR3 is CASSPPFRSRGNQPQHF. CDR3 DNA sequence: TGTGCCAGCTCACCTCCCTTTAGGTCCCGAGGGAATCAGCCCCAGCATTTT.

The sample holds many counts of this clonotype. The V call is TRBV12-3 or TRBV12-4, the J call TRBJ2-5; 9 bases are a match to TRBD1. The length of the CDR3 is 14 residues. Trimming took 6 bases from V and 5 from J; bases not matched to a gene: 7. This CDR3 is CASSPTTGGETQYF. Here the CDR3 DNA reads TGTGCCAGCAGCCCTACGACAGGGGGGGAGACCCAGTACTTC.

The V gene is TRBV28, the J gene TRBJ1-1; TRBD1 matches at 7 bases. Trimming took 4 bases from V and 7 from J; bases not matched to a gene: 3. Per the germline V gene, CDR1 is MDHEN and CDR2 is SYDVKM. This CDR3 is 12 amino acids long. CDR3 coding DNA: TGTGCCAGCAGTTACAGGGGATTTGAAGCTTTCTTT. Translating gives CASSYRGFEAFF. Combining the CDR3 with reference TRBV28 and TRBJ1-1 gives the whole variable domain DVKVTQSSRYLVKRTGEKVFLECVQDMDHENMFWYRQDPGLGLRLIYFSYDVKMKEKGDIPEGYSVSREKKERFSLILESASTNQTSMYLCASSYRGFEAFFGQGTRLTVV.

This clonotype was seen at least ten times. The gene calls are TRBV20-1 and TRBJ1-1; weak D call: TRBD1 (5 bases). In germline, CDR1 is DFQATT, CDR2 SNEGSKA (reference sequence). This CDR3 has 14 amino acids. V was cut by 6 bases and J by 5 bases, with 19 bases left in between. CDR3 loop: CSALSDAGQTEAFF. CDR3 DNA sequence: TGCAGTGCCCTGTCTGACGCAGGGCAGACTGAAGCTTTCTTT.

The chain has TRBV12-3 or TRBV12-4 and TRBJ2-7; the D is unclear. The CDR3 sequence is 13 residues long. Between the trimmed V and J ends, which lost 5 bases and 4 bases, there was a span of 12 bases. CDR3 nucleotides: TGTGCCAGCAGTCGCCCGACGGGTTACGAGCAGTACTTC. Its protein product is CASSRPTGYEQYF.

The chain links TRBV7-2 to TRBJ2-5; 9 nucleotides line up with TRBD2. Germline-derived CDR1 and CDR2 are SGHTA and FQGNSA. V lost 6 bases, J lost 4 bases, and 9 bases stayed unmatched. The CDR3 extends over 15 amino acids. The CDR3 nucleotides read TGTGCCAGCAGACAAAGCGGGGGGCTAGCAGAGACCCAGTACTTC. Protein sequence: CASRQSGGLAETQYF.

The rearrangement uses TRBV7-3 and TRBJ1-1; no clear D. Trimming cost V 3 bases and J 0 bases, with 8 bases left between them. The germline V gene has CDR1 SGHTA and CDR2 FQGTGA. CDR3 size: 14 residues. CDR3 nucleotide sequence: TGTGCCAGCAGCTTGGAGAACCTGAACACTGAAGCTTTCTTT. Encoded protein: CASSLENLNTEAFF. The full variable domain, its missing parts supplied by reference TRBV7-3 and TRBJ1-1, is GAGVSQTPSNKVTEKGKYVELRCDPISGHTALYWYRQSLGQGPEFLIYFQGTGAADDSGLPNDRFFAVRPEGSVSTLKIQRTERGDSAVYLCASSLENLNTEAFFGQGTRLTVV.